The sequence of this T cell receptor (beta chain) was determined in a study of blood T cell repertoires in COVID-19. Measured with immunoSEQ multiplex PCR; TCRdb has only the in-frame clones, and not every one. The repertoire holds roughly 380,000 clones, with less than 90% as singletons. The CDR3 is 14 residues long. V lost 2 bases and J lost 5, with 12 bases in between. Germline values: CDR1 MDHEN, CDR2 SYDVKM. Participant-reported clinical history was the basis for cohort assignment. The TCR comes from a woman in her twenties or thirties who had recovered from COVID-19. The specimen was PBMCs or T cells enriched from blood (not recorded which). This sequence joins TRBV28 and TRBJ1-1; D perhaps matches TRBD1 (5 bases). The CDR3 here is CASSLGGYETEAFF. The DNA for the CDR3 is TGTGCCAGCAGTTTAGGGGGGTATGAGACTGAAGCTTTCTTT.